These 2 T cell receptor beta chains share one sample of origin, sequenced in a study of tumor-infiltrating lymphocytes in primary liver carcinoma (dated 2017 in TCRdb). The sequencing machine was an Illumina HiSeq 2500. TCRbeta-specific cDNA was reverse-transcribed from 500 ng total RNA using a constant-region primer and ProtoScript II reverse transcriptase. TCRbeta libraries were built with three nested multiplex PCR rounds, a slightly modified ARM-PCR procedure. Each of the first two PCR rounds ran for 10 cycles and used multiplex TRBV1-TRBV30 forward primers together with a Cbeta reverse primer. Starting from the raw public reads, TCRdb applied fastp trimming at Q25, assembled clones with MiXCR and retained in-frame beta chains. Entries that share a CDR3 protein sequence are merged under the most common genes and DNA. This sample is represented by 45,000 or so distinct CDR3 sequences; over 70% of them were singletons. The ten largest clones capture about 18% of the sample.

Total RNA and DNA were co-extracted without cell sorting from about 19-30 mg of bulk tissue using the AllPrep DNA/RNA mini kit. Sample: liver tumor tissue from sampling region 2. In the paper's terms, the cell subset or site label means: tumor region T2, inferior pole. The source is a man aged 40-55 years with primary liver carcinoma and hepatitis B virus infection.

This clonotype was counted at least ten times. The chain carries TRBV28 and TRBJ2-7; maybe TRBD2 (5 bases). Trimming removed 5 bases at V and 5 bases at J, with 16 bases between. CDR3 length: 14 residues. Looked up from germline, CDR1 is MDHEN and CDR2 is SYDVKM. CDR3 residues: CASSPERRGDEQYF. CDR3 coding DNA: TGTGCCAGCAGTCCCGAGAGACGGGGTGACGAGCAGTACTTC.

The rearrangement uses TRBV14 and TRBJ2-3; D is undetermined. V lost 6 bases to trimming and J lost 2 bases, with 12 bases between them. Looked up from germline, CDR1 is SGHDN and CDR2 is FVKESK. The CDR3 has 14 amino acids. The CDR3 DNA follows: TGTGCCAGCAGTCGAGCCGGATTCACAGATACGCAGTATTTT. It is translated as CASSRAGFTDTQYF. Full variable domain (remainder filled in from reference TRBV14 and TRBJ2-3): EAGVTQFPSHSVIEKGQTVTLRCDPISGHDNLYWYRRVMGKEIKFLLHFVKESKQDESGMPNNRFLAERTGGTYSTLKVQPAELEDSGVYFCASSRAGFTDTQYFGPGTRLTVL.